Listed here is a single T cell receptor beta chain. Donors were ostensibly healthy at sampling, although undocumented immune exposures were probable. This CDR3 has 17 amino acids. Germline CDR1 reads SGHDT; CDR2 reads YYEEEE. V dropped 4 bases and J dropped 0 bases, with 17 bases sitting between them. The data were obtained in a study of cytomegalovirus exposure and HLA in healthy donors. About the study: Of 300 to 500 genotyped donors, 81% grouped in the Caucasian-associated ancestry cluster.

The PCR made use of 60 Vbeta and 13 Jbeta primers. The repertoire was sequenced with immunoSEQ multiplex PCR; TCRdb's copy has only in-frame clones and lacks some. The sample yields 150,000 to 200,000 clones, 77% seen once. The clonotype comes from a woman aged 55-70 years in good health and CMV-seropositive. The sequenced material came from PBMCs. The chain recombines TRBV5-6 with TRBJ2-4; the D is unclear. CDR3 sequence reads: CASSPDKANLAKNIQYF. The CDR3 nucleotides are TGTGCCAGCAGCCCCGACAAAGCTAACCTAGCCAAAAACATTCAGTACTTC. The full variable domain, in which reference TRBV5-6 and TRBJ2-4 provide the parts outside the CDR3, is DAGVTQSPTHLIKTRGQQVTLRCSPKSGHDTVSWYQQALGQGPQFIFQYYEEEERQRGNFPDRFSGHQFPNYSSELNVNALLLGDSALYLCASSPDKANLAKNIQYFGAGTRLSVL.